A single sample gave rise to the 7 T cell receptor beta chains below, sequenced in a study of a mutant IDH1 vaccine in newly diagnosed glioma. Using immunoSEQ multiplex PCR, the repertoire was profiled, and TCRdb retains in-frame clones only, with some absent. The repertoire includes fewer than 45,000 clones, 92% of them detected once, and 18% sits in the top ten. Documented time point: baseline, week 1 (first vaccination visit). The treatment is: pre-vaccination baseline after standard-of-care therapy. Here the sequenced sample was PBMCs, taken from a glioma patient treated with radiotherapy, temozolomide or both. The receptors here all came from a man aged 18 to 30 with glioma.

Details on this clone: The junction differs from germline at one of its ends, possibly a read error. The rearrangement joins TRBV6-5 to TRBJ2-3; a weak D match, TRBD1 (6 bases). Germline V gives CDR1 MNHEY, CDR2 SVGAGI. The CDR3 extends over 12 amino acids. As DNA, the CDR3 is TGTGCCAGCAGCAGCACGACAGGTACGCAGTATTTT. Translating it yields CASSSTTGTQYF.

This clone is a singleton in its sample. This rearrangement joins TRBV6-5 to TRBJ1-1; D gene uncertain. Germline lookup yields CDR1 MNHEY and CDR2 SVGAGI. This CDR3 comprises 14 residues. Between the trimmed V and J ends, which lost 7 bases and 2 bases, there was a span of 14 bases. CDR3 DNA: TGTGCCAGCACTTATGAGGAGGGAAACACTGAAGCTTTCTTT. Protein product: CASTYEEGNTEAFF.

The rearrangement links TRBV6-5 to TRBJ2-7; no clear D gene. The CDR3 has 14 amino acids. Trimming cost V 3 bases and J 4 bases, with 13 bases left between them. Germline V CDR1 and CDR2: MNHEY, SVGAGI. The CDR3 DNA reads as TGTGCCAGCAGTTATTCCATCCCGCCGTACGAGCAGTACTTC. Encoded protein: CASSYSIPPYEQYF.

V is TRBV9 and J is TRBJ2-5; tentative D call: TRBD1 (6 bases). This CDR3 comprises 14 residues. Between the trimmed V and J ends, which lost 3 bases and 2 bases, there was a span of 11 bases. CDR1 and CDR2 from the germline V gene are SGDLS and YYNGEE. The CDR3 sequence is CASSAGTIQETQYF. As DNA, the CDR3 is TGTGCCAGCAGCGCAGGGACAATTCAAGAGACCCAGTACTTC.

The chain recombines TRBV27 with TRBJ2-7; 8 bases align to TRBD1. Per germline, CDR1 MNHEY and CDR2 SMNVEV (reference sequence). CDR3 length: 14 amino acids. J was trimmed by 4 bases and V by 3 bases; bases with no gene match: 5. The CDR3 reads CASSFGTGFYEQYF. In DNA form, the CDR3 reads TGTGCCAGCAGTTTTGGGACAGGATTTTACGAGCAGTACTTC.

This sequence joins TRBV11-2 and TRBJ2-5; the match to TRBD1 covers 7 bases. Germline trimming cut 1 base from V and 5 bases from J; bases unmatched to any gene: 7. Germline V gene sequence: CDR1 SGHAT, CDR2 FQNNGV. The CDR3 extends over 15 amino acids. CDR3 nucleotide sequence: TGTGCCAGCAGCTTAGCCCACAGGGGTTTGGAGACCCAGTACTTC. Translation gives CASSLAHRGLETQYF.

The chain uses TRBV10-1 and TRBJ2-7; D is undetermined. In germline, CDR1 is WNHNN, CDR2 SYGVQD (reference sequence). Trimming took 11 bases from V and 5 from J, leaving 7 bases between them. CDR3 length: 9 residues. CDR3 sequence (DNA): TGCGCCCCGGTCCACGAGCAGTACTTC. Its protein is CAPVHEQYF.